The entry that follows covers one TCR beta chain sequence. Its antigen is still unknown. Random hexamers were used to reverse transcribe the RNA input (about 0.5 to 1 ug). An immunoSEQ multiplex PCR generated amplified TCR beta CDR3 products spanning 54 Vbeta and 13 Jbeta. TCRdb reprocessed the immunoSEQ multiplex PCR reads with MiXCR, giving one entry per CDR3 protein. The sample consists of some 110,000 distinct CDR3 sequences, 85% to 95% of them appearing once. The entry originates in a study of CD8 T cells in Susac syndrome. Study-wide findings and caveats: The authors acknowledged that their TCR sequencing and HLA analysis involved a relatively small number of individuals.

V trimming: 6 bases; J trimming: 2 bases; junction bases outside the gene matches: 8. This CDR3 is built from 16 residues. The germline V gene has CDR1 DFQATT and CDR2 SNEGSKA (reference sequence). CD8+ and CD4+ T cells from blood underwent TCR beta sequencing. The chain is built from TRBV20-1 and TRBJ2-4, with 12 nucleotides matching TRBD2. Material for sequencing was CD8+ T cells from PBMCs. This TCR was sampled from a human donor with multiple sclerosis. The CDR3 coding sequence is TGCAGTGCGGCGCTAGCGGGAGGGCCTCCCAAAAACATTCAGTACTTC. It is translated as CSAALAGGPPKNIQYF.